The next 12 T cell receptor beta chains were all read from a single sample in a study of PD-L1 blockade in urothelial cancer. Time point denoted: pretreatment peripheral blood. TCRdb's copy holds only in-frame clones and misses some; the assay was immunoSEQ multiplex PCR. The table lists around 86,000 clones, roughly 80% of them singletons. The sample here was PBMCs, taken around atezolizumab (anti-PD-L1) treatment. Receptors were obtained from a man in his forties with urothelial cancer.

CDR3 nucleotide sequence: TGCGCCAGCAGCTTAATTAGCGACCGCACAGATACGCAGTATTTT. Amino acid sequence: CASSLISDRTDTQYF. The chain employs TRBV5-1 and TRBJ2-3; D might be TRBD2 (5 bases). V shed 2 bases and J shed 1 base, with 11 bases lying between them. Germline values: CDR1 SGHRS, CDR2 YFSETQ. CDR3 size: 15 residues.

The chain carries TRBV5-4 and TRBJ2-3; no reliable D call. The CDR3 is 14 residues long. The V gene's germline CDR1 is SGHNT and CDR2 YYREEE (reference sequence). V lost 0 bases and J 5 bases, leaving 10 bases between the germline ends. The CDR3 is CASSLESSGDTQYF. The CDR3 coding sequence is TGTGCCAGCAGCTTGGAGTCCTCGGGAGATACGCAGTATTTT.

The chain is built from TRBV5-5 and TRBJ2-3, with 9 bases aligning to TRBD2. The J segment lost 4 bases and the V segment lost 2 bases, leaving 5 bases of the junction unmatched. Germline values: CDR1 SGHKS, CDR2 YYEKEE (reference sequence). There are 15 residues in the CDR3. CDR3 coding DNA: TGTGCCAGCAGCTTAGTTAGCGGGGGCTCAGATACGCAGTATTTT. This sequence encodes CASSLVSGGSDTQYF.

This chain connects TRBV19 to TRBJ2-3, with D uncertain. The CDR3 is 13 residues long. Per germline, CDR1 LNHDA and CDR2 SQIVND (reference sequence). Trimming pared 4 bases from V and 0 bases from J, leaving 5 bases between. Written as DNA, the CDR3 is TGTGCCAGTAGTACTCAGAGCACAGATACGCAGTATTTT. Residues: CASSTQSTDTQYF.

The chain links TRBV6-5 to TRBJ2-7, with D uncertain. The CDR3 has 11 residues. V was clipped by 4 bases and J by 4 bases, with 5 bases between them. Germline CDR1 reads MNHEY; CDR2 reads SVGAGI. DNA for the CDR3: TGTGCCAGCAGTTCCCTATACGAGCAGTACTTC. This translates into CASSSLYEQYF.

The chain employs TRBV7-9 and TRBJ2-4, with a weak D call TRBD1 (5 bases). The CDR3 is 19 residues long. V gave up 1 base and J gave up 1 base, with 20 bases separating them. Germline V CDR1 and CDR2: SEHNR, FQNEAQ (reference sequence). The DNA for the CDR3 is TGTGCCAGCAGCTTAGTAGTTATTACTGGGTCAGGGGCCAAAAACATTCAGTACTTC. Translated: CASSLVVITGSGAKNIQYF.

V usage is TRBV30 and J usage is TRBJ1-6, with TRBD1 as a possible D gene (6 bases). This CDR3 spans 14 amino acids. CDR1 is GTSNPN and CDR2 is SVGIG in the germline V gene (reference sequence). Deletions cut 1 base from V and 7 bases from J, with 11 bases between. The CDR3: CAWSGGHPNSPLHF. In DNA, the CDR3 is TGTGCCTGGAGTGGGGGACATCCCAATTCACCCCTCCACTTT.

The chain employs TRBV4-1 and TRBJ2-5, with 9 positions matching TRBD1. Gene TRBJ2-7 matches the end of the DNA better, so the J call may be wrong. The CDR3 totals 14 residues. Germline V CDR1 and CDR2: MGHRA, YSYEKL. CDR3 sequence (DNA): TGCGCCAGCAGACGGACCGGGACAGGGCTCGAGCAGTACTTC. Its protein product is CASRRTGTGLEQYF.

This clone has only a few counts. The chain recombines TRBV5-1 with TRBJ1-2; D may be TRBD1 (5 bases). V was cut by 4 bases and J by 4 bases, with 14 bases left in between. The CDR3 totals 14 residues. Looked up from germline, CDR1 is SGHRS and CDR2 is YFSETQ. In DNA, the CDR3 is TGCGCCAGCAGCCCAGGACAAATCACCTATGGCTACACCTTC. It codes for CASSPGQITYGYTF.

CDR3 in DNA: TGTGCCAGTAGTATCCTTGGAGGGGAAAAACTGTTTTTT. Translated: CASSILGGEKLFF. The chain links TRBV19 to TRBJ1-4; D gene uncertain. In germline, CDR1 is LNHDA, CDR2 SQIVND (reference sequence). This CDR3 comprises 13 residues. The V end lost 3 bases, the J end lost 8 bases, and 10 bases lay between the germline ends.

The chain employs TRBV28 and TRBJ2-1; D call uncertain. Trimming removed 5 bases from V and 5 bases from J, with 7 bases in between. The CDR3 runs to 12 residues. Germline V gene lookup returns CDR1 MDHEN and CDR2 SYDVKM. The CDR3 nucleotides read TGTGCCAGCAGTGCCGAGAACAATGAGCAGTTCTTC. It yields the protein CASSAENNEQFF. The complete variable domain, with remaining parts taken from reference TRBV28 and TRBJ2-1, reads DVKVTQSSRYLVKRTGEKVFLECVQDMDHENMFWYRQDPGLGLRLIYFSYDVKMKEKGDIPEGYSVSREKKERFSLILESASTNQTSMYLCASSAENNEQFFGPGTRLTVL.

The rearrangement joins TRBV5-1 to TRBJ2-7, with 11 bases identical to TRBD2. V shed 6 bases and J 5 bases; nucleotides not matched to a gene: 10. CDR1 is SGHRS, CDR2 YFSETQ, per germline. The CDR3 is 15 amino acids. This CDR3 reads CASNVAGGPRNEQYF. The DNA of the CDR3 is TGCGCCAGCAACGTAGCGGGAGGGCCCAGAAACGAGCAGTACTTC. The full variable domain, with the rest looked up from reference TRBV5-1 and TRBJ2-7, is KAGVTQTPRYLIKTRGQQVTLSCSPISGHRSVSWYQQTPGQGLQFLFEYFSETQRNKGNFPGRFSGRQFSNSRSEMNVSTLELGDSALYLCASNVAGGPRNEQYFGPGTRLTVT.